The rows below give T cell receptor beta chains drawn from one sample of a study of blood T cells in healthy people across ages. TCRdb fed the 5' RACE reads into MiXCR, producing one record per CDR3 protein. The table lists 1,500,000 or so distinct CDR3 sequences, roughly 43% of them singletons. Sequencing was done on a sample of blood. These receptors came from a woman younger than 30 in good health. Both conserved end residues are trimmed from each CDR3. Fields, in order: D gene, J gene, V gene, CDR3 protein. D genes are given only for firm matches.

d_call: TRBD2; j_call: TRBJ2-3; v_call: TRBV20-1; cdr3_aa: SARDLAELERLAGAWESDTQY
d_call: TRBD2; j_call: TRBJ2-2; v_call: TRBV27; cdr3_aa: ASSLAGLGTGELF
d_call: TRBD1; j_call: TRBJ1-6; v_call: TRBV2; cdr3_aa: ASSDDRDSPLH
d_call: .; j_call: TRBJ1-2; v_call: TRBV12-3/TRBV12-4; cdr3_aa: ASSSWGGGYT
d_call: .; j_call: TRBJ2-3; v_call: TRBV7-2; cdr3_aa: ASSFLQTTDTQY
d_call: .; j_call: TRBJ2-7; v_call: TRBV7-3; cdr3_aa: ASSLGAGESYEQY
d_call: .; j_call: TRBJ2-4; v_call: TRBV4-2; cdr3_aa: ASSARMGKNIQY
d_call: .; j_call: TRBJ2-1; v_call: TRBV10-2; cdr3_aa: ASSERGAGDSYNEQF
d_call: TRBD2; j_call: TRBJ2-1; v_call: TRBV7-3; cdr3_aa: ASSLLLAGSRSTDTQF
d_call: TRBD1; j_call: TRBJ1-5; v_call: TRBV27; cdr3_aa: ASSLKDRGPPGVNQPQH
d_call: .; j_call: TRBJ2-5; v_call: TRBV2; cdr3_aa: ASMRQLQPQETQY
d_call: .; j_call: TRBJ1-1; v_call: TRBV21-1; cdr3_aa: ASRGGDAFRNTEAF
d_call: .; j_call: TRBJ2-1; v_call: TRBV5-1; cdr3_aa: ASSLYAGSNEQF
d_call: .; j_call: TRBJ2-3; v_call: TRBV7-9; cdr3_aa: ASSTEGVRDTQY
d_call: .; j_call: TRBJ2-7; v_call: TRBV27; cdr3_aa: ASSAGTHYEQY
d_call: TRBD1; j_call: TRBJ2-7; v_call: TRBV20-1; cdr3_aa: SARGPGQGYEQY
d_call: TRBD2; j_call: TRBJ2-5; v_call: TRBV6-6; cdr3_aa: ASSYRGGTSGYNEQY
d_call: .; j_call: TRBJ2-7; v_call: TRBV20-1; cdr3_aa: SASRPNGQY
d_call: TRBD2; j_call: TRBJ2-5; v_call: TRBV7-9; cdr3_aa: ASSLSGGASETQY
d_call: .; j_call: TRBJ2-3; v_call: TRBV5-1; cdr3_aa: ASSLGGGSSHTDTQY
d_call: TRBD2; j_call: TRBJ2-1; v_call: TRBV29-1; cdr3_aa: SAPSGRRVNEQF
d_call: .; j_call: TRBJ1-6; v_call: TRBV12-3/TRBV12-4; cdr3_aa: ASSSTERSPPH
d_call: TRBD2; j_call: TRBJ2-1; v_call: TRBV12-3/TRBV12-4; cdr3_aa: ASSSASSGRNNDEQF
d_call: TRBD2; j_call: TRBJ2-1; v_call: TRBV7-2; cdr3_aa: ASSLLAGGQNEQF
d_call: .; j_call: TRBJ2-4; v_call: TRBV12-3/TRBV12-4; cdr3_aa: ASSPRDEVCELY
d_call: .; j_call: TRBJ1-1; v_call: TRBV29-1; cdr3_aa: SVEGQVNTEAF
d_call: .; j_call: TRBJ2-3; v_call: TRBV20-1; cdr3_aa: SARLLRDTRVTDTQY
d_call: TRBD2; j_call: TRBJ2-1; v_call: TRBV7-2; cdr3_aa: ASSSTSGFGEQF
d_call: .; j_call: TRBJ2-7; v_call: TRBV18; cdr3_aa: ASSPGSQPYEQY
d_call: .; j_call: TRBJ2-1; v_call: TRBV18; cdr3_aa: ASSPTTSYNEQF
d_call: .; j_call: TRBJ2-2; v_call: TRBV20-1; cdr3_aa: SARDRTGELF
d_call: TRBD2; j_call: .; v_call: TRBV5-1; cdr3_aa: ASSLEGGTTGEQY
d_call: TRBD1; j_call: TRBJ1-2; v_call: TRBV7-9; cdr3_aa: ASSSPNGQVRLGGYT
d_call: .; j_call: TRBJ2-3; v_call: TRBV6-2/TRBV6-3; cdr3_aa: ASSYGFGSRVDTQY
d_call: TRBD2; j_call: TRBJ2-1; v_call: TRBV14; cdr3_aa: ASSRLAGFYNEQF
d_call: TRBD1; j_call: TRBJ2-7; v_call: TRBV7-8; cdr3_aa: ASSLTGDSQY
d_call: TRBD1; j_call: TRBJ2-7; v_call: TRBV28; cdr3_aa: ASSSSGQGDHEQY
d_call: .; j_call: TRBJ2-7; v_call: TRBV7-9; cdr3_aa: ASSSESFSYEQY
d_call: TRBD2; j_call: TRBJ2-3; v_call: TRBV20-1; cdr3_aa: SARGVRETPDTQY
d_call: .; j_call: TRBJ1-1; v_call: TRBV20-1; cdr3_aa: SARRVGANTEAF
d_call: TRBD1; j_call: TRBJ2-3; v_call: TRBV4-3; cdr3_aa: ASSRSPLDRGRSVTQY
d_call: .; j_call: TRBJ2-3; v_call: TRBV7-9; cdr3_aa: ASSLGPAALPDTQY
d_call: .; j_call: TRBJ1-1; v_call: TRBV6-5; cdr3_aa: ASSPRRQLMNTEAF
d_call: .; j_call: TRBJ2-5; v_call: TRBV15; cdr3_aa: ATSGWGTETQY
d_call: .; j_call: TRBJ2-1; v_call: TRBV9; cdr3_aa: ASSVGRSNEQF
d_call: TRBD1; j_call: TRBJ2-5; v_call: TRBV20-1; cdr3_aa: SALRTGGRETQY
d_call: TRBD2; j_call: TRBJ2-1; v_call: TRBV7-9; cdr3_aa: ASSFNVGGSSYNEQF